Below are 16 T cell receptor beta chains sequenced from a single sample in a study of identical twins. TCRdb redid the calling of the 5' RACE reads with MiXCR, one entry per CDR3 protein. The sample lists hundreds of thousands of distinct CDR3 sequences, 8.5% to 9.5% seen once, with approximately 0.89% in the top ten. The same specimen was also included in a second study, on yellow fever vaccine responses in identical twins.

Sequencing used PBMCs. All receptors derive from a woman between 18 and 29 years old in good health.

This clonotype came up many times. CDR3 loop: CASSQEDRAQTQYF. In DNA form, the CDR3 reads TGTGCCAGCAGCCAAGAAGACAGGGCGCAGACCCAGTACTTC. The chain is built from TRBV4-2 and TRBJ2-5; the match to TRBD1 covers 7 bases. Trimming took 0 bases from V and 6 from J; bases not matched to a gene: 4. Germline V gene lookup returns CDR1 LGHNA and CDR2 YNFKEQ. The CDR3 sequence is 14 residues long.

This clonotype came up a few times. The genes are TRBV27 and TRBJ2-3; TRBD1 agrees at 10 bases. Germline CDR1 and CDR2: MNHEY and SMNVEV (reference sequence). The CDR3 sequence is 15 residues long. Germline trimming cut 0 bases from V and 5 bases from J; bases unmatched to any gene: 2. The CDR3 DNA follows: TGTGCCAGCAGTTTATCTGGGACAGGGGTAGATACGCAGTATTTT. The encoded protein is CASSLSGTGVDTQYF.

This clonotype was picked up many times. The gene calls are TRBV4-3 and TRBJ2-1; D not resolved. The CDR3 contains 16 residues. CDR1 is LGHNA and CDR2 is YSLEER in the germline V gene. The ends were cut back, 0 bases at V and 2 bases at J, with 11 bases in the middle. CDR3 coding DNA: TGCGCCAGCAGCCAAGATGGGCCCTTAGCCTACAATGAGCAGTTCTTC. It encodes CASSQDGPLAYNEQFF.

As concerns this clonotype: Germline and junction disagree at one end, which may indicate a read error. The CDR3 reads CASSQGLQGRDF. The CDR3 region has the DNA TGTGCCAGCAGCCAAGGACTACAGGGTCGGGACTTC. The rearrangement joins TRBV3-1 to TRBJ2-5; a weak D match, TRBD1 (6 bases). The CDR3 contains 12 residues. Germline V lookup: CDR1 LGHDT, CDR2 YNNKEL (reference sequence).

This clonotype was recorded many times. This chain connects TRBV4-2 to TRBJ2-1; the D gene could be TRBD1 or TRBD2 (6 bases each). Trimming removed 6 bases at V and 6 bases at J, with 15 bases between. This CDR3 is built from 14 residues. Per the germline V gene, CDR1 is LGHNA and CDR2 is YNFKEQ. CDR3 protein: CASSQSGAVNEQFF. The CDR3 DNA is TGTGCCAGCAGTCAATCGGGGGCTGTCAATGAGCAGTTCTTC.

This CDR3 is CAWSRGLAGSDTQYF. In DNA form, the CDR3 reads TGTGCCTGGAGCCGGGGACTAGCGGGATCAGATACGCAGTATTTT. The rearrangement joins TRBV30 to TRBJ2-3, with 13 bases lining up with TRBD2. The ends lost 3 bases at V and 4 bases at J; junction bases unmatched: 4. This CDR3 contains 15 residues. Germline lookup yields CDR1 GTSNPN and CDR2 SVGIG (reference sequence).

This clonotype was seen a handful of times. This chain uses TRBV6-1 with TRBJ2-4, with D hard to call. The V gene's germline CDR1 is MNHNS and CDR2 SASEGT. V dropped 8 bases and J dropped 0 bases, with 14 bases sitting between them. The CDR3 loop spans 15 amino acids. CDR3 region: CASHNPIEAKNIQYF. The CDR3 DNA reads TGTGCCAGCCATAACCCGATAGAAGCCAAAAACATTCAGTACTTC.

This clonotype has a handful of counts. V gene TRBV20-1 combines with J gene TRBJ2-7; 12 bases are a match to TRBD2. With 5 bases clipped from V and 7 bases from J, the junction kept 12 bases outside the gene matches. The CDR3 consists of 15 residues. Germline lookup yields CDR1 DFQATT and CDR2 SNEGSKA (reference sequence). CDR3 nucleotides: TGCAGTGCTGATGGGGAGACTAGCGGGGGCTGGGAGCAGTACTTC. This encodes CSADGETSGGWEQYF.

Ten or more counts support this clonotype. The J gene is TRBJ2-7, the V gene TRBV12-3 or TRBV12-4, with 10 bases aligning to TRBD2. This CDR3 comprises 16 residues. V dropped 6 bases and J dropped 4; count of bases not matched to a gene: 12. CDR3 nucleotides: TGTGCCAGCAGCCCCCCGCTAGCGGGGGTTAGATACGAGCAGTACTTC. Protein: CASSPPLAGVRYEQYF.

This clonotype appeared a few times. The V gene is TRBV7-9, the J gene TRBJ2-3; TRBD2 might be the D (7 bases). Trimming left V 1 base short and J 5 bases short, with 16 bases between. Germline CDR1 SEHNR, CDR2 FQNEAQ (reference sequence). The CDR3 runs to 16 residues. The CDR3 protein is CASSLVVGGAGDTQYF. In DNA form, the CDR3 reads TGTGCCAGCAGCTTAGTAGTGGGGGGGGCCGGAGATACGCAGTATTTT.

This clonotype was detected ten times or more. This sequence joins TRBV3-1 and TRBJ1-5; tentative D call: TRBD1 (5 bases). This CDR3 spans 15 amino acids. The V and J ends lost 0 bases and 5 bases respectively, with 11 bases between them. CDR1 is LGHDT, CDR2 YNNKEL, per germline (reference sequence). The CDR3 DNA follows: TGTGCCAGCAGCCAAGATGGGGGGATGGATCAGCCCCAGCATTTT. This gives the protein CASSQDGGMDQPQHF.

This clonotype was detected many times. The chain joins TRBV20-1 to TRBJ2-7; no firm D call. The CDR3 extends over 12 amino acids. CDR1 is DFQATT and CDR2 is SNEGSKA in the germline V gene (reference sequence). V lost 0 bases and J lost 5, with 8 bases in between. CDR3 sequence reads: CSARDVGHEQYF. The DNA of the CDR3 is TGCAGTGCTAGAGATGTTGGCCACGAGCAGTACTTC.

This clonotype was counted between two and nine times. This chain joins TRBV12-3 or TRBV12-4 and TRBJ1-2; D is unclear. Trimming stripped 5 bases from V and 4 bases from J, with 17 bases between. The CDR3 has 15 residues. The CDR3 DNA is TGTGCCAGCAGTCCCGGGCCCCTATTCGGCTATGGCTACACCTTC. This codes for CASSPGPLFGYGYTF.

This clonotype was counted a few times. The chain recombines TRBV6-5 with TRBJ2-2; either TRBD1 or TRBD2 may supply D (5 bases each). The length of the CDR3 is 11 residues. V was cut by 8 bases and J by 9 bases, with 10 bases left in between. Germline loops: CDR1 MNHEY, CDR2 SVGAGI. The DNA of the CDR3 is TGTGCCAGCGGGGACCCCCGGGAGCTGTTTTTT. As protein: CASGDPRELFF.

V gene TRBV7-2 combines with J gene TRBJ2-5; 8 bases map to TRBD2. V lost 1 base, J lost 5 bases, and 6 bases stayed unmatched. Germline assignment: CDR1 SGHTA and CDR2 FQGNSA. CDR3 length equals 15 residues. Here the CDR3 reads CASSLDELAVETQYF. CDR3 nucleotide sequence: TGTGCCAGCAGCTTAGATGAACTAGCGGTCGAGACCCAGTACTTC.

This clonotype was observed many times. In nucleotides, the CDR3 is TGTGCCAGCAACTCCGGGTGGAACGAGCAGTACTTC. Protein: CASNSGWNEQYF. The V gene is TRBV25-1, the J gene TRBJ2-7, with D unclear. Trimming removed 7 bases from V and 5 bases from J, with 12 bases in between. Germline V gene lookup returns CDR1 MGHDK and CDR2 SYGVNS. The CDR3 extends over 12 amino acids.